This T cell receptor (beta chain) stems from a study of T cell responses to AZD1222 COVID-19 vaccine. Study-wide points: Spike was spanned by vaccine-associated CD4 TCRs, which were dominant at 160-218 and 743-854. A mostly white British donor set with more females was recruited, and clonal diversity was possibly underestimated. Reportedly, close to half of spike-specific TCRs are directed against unmutated variant regions.

The germline gives CDR1 MNHEY, CDR2 SMNVEV (reference sequence). The CDR3 has 11 residues. Deletions cut 8 bases from V and 6 bases from J, with 10 bases between. The protocol was immunoSEQ multiplex PCR, while the TCRdb copy is restricted to in-frame clones and leaves out a portion. The repertoire includes roughly 43,000 clones, around 80% of them detected once, and 20% to 25% sits in the top ten. With respect to this clone: The antigen remains unidentified.

The starting material was peripheral blood, obtained 28 days after the second dose of the MenACWY control vaccine. The receptor was isolated from an adult who received the MenACWY meningococcal vaccine as a control. J is TRBJ1-1 and V is TRBV27; D is perhaps TRBD1 (5 bases). CDR3 protein: CASQVGAEAFF. CDR3 nucleotide sequence: TGTGCCAGCCAGGTAGGGGCTGAAGCTTTCTTT.